One sample yielded the 16 T cell receptor beta chains listed below, sequenced in a study of blood T cell repertoires in COVID-19 (TCRdb year 2020). Library preparation used the immunoSEQ multiplex PCR assay. TCRdb retrieved this table from immuneACCESS and kept in-frame rearrangements only. Not all clones are present; in checked studies, unresolved V genes account for under half, and no reason is known for the remainder. For this sample the table gives fewer than 200,000 clones, of which 80% to 90% were detected only once. In total, the top ten clones hold roughly 9.1% of the sample. The sample was peripheral blood. Receptors originate from a man in his forties or fifties with active or convalescent COVID-19.

V usage is TRBV12-3 or TRBV12-4 and J usage is TRBJ2-5; D unclear. Trimming removed 6 bases at V and 5 bases at J, with 13 bases between. CDR3 size: 13 residues. The CDR3 DNA sequence: TGTGCCAGCAGACTGAGTCCGATGGAGACCCAGTACTTC. Its translation is CASRLSPMETQYF.

This chain joins TRBV18 and TRBJ2-2, with TRBD2 matching over 9 bases. Germline loops: CDR1 KGHSH, CDR2 LQKENI. The CDR3 is 17 residues long. V was pared by 3 bases and J by 3 bases, with 8 bases of the junction left unmatched. The chain's CDR3 is CASSPPSGGPHTGELFF. Written as DNA, the CDR3 is TGTGCCAGCTCACCCCCGAGCGGGGGGCCCCACACCGGGGAGCTGTTTTTT. Looking up the rest from reference TRBV18 and TRBJ2-2 gives the full variable domain: NAGVMQNPRHLVRRRGQEARLRCSPMKGHSHVYWYRQLPEEGLKFMVYLQKENIIDESGMPKERFSAEFPKEGPSILRIQQVVRGDSAAYFCASSPPSGGPHTGELFFGEGSRLTVL.

This chain connects TRBV9 to TRBJ1-3; 10 nucleotides align to TRBD1. The V gene's germline CDR1 is SGDLS and CDR2 YYNGEE. V dropped 4 bases and J dropped 8; count of bases not matched to a gene: 18. The CDR3 is 18 residues long. The CDR3 loop reads CASSSEGDRGRRLDTIYF. DNA for the CDR3: TGTGCCAGCAGCTCCGAGGGCGACAGGGGGCGACGTTTAGACACCATATATTTT.

CDR3: CASSTLQGEAFF. CDR3 sequence (DNA): TGTGCCAGCAGTACCCTACAGGGAGAAGCTTTCTTT. This chain connects TRBV28 to TRBJ1-1, with a tentative D call TRBD1 (6 bases). CDR1 and CDR2 from the germline V gene are MDHEN and SYDVKM. The CDR3 is made up of 12 amino acids. V was pared by 5 bases and J by 8 bases, with 12 bases between.

In this sample, this clone turned up a few times. The V gene is TRBV18, the J gene TRBJ2-2; D is possibly TRBD2 (5 bases). The CDR3 has 14 residues. V dropped 2 bases and J dropped 5 bases, with 9 bases sitting between them. CDR1 is KGHSH, CDR2 LQKENI, per germline. CDR3 residues: CASSPASGTGELFF. Written as DNA, the CDR3 is TGTGCCAGCTCACCAGCTTCGGGGACCGGGGAGCTGTTTTTT.

The CDR3 nucleotides are TGTGCCAGCAGACTCGGACAATCTGGAAACACCATATATTTT. It codes for CASRLGQSGNTIYF. The chain employs TRBV13 and TRBJ1-3; D may be TRBD1 (5 bases). Germline V gene data show CDR1 as PRHDT and CDR2 as FYEKMQ (reference sequence). With 6 bases removed from V and 1 base from J, the gap between germline ends came to 10 bases. The CDR3 has 14 amino acids. The whole variable domain, filled in from reference TRBV13 and TRBJ1-3, reads AAGVIQSPRHLIKEKRETATLKCYPIPRHDTVYWYQQGPGQDPQFLISFYEKMQSDKGSIPDRFSAQQFSDYHSELNMSSLELGDSALYFCASRLGQSGNTIYFGEGSWLTVV.

V is TRBV30 and J is TRBJ1-5; no definite D call. Deletions cut 5 bases from V and 0 bases from J, with 11 bases between. The CDR3 loop spans 14 amino acids. CDR1 is GTSNPN, CDR2 SVGIG, per germline (reference sequence). This chain's CDR3 is CAWAQDNSNQPQHF. CDR3 DNA: TGTGCCTGGGCCCAGGATAATAGCAATCAGCCCCAGCATTTT. The full variable domain, rest sourced from reference TRBV30 and TRBJ1-5, is SQTIHQWPATLVQPVGSPLSLECTVEGTSNPNLYWYRQAAGRGLQLLFYSVGIGQISSEVPQNLSASRPQDRQFILSSKKLLLSDSGFYLCAWAQDNSNQPQHFGDGTRLSIL.

V and J are TRBV4-2 and TRBJ2-5; 14 bases align to TRBD2. V lost 4 bases, J lost 5 bases, and 6 bases stayed unmatched. Per the germline V gene, CDR1 is LGHNA and CDR2 is YNFKEQ. The CDR3 loop spans 16 amino acids. The CDR3 nucleotides are TGTGCCAGCAGCCTGGGACTAGCGGGAGTAGTGGAGACCCAGTACTTC. Translating gives CASSLGLAGVVETQYF.

The CDR3 spells CASSLQDSQSTDTQYF. CDR3 DNA sequence: TGCGCCAGCAGCTTACAGGACAGCCAGTCCACAGATACGCAGTATTTT. V is TRBV5-1 and J is TRBJ2-3; maybe TRBD1 (6 bases). Germline CDR1 SGHRS, CDR2 YFSETQ. The CDR3 is made up of 16 amino acids. V lost 2 bases, J lost 2 bases, and 15 bases lay in between.

The chain combines TRBV19 with TRBJ1-1; D might be TRBD1 (5 bases). The CDR3 covers 13 residues. V was pared by 5 bases and J by 2 bases, with 9 bases between. Per germline, CDR1 LNHDA and CDR2 SQIVND (reference sequence). CDR3 DNA sequence: TGTGCCAGTAGTTTGGGGCATAACACTGAAGCTTTCTTT. It codes for CASSLGHNTEAFF.

The CDR3 loop reads CASNSGTYNEQFF. As DNA, the CDR3 is TGTGCCAGCAATTCAGGGACCTACAATGAGCAGTTCTTC. The V call is TRBV28, the J call TRBJ2-1; weak D call: TRBD1 (5 bases). The CDR3 runs 13 residues. V lost 7 bases to trimming and J lost 2 bases, with 9 bases between them. Germline assignment: CDR1 MDHEN and CDR2 SYDVKM.

The chain combines TRBV4-3 with TRBJ2-7; D not certain. CDR1 LGHNA and CDR2 YSLEER come from the germline V gene. This CDR3 is built from 12 residues. The ends were cut back, 2 bases at V and 5 bases at J, with 7 bases in the middle. In DNA form, the CDR3 reads TGCGCCAGCAGCCAAAACCGGGACGAGCAGTACTTC. Its translation is CASSQNRDEQYF.

The gene calls are TRBV12-3 or TRBV12-4 and TRBJ2-5; a weak D match, TRBD1 (6 bases). Trimming removed 6 bases at V and 6 bases at J, with 11 bases between. The CDR3 has 12 residues. CDR3 nucleotides: TGTGCCAGCAGCAAACAGGGAAAGACCCAGTACTTC. The encoded protein is CASSKQGKTQYF.

The chain links TRBV19 to TRBJ1-5; D perhaps matches TRBD1 (5 bases). Trimming stripped 3 bases from V and 3 bases from J, with 18 bases between. CDR1 is LNHDA and CDR2 is SQIVND in the germline V gene (reference sequence). The CDR3 has 17 amino acids. CDR3 protein: CASSIVWSTALNQPQHF. CDR3 coding DNA: TGTGCCAGTAGTATTGTGTGGTCGACAGCACTCAATCAGCCCCAGCATTTT.

V is TRBV19 and J is TRBJ1-5, with TRBD1 matching 7 bases. Germline V gives CDR1 LNHDA, CDR2 SQIVND (reference sequence). There are 15 residues in the CDR3. V shed 6 bases and J 2 bases; nucleotides not matched to a gene: 7. The DNA of the CDR3 is TGTGCCAGTAGAACCAGAGGACAGGGCAATCAGCCCCAGCATTTT. Protein sequence: CASRTRGQGNQPQHF.

The V and J genes are TRBV7-6 and TRBJ2-3; D is undetermined. Deletions cut 2 bases from V and 4 bases from J, with 7 bases between. This CDR3 region has 13 residues. The germline gives CDR1 SGHVS, CDR2 FNYEAQ. CDR3 residues: CASSLIRSDTQYF. Written as DNA, the CDR3 is TGTGCCAGCAGCTTAATCCGTTCAGATACGCAGTATTTT. Complete variable domain (other parts from reference TRBV7-6 and TRBJ2-3): GAGVSQSPRYKVTKRGQDVALRCDPISGHVSLYWYRQALGQGPEFLTYFNYEAQQDKSGLPNDRFSAERPEGSISTLTIQRTEQRDSAMYRCASSLIRSDTQYFGPGTRLTVL.